The 15 T cell receptor beta chains given below trace back to one sample, sequenced in a study of T cell responses to AZD1222 COVID-19 vaccine. Measured with immunoSEQ multiplex PCR; TCRdb has only the in-frame clones, and not every one. The data hold under 200,000 clones, with around nine tenths observed a single time. The material sequenced was peripheral blood, taken on day 0 of AZD1222 vaccination. The receptors shown here come from an adult in good health.

This clone was seen only once. The chain has TRBV7-9 and TRBJ2-5; 8 positions match TRBD1. The V gene's germline CDR1 is SEHNR and CDR2 FQNEAQ (reference sequence). The CDR3 runs 15 residues. After removal of 5 bases from V and 1 base from J, the junction contained 6 bases not matched to a gene. For the CDR3, the DNA is TGTGCCAGCAGCCTAACCACAGGGGGCCAAGAGACCCAGTACTTC. It encodes CASSLTTGGQETQYF.

The chain has TRBV19 and TRBJ1-5, with D uncertain. This CDR3 region has 15 residues. CDR1 and CDR2 (germline): LNHDA, SQIVND (reference sequence). V lost 3 bases to trimming and J lost 2 bases, with 11 bases between them. The CDR3 region is CASSIILTGNQPQHF. The CDR3 DNA follows: TGTGCCAGTAGTATTATCCTAACGGGCAATCAGCCCCAGCATTTT.

This chain uses TRBV11-2 with TRBJ2-3; 10 bases map to TRBD2. This CDR3 contains 16 residues. Germline lookup yields CDR1 SGHAT and CDR2 FQNNGV. V shed 3 bases, J shed 4 bases, and the junction held 7 bases outside the gene matches. This chain's CDR3 is CASSFLAGVGSDTQYF. The CDR3 DNA follows: TGTGCCAGCAGCTTCCTAGCGGGAGTGGGCTCAGATACGCAGTATTTT. The whole variable domain, filled in from reference TRBV11-2 and TRBJ2-3, reads EAGVAQSPRYKIIEKRQSVAFWCNPISGHATLYWYQQILGQGPKLLIQFQNNGVVDDSQLPKDRFSAERLKGVDSTLKIQPAKLEDSAVYLCASSFLAGVGSDTQYFGPGTRLTVL.

The J gene is TRBJ2-2, the V gene TRBV6-1; 8 bases are a match to TRBD1. There are 14 residues in the CDR3. Germline V gene lookup returns CDR1 MNHNS and CDR2 SASEGT. With 7 bases clipped from V and 5 bases from J, the junction kept 6 bases outside the gene matches. CDR3 coding DNA: TGTGCCAGCATTACAGGGGGGTGGACCGGGGAGCTGTTTTTT. This translates into CASITGGWTGELFF.

V usage is TRBV27 and J usage is TRBJ2-1, with 9 bases fitting TRBD1. Losses at the gene ends were 1 base for V and 7 bases for J; bases not matched to a gene: 8. The V gene's germline CDR1 is MNHEY and CDR2 SMNVEV (reference sequence). The CDR3 is 16 residues long. CDR3 sequence reads: CASSLLGQGRGNEQFF. The CDR3 region has the DNA TGTGCCAGCAGTTTATTGGGACAGGGACGTGGAAATGAGCAGTTCTTC.

The genes are TRBV18 and TRBJ1-5; D gene unclear. Germline CDR1 and CDR2: KGHSH and LQKENI. The CDR3 sequence is 16 residues long. V lost 2 bases, J lost 0 bases, and 11 bases lay in between. CDR3 amino acids: CASSPEGPYSNQPQHF. For the CDR3, the DNA is TGTGCCAGCTCACCAGAAGGACCTTATAGCAATCAGCCCCAGCATTTT.

This rearrangement joins TRBV4-1 to TRBJ1-1; D is possibly TRBD1 (6 bases). The V gene's germline CDR1 is MGHRA and CDR2 YSYEKL. V shed 3 bases and J shed 2 bases, with 10 bases lying between them. This CDR3 spans 14 amino acids. CDR3 sequence reads: CASSHSRGNTEAFF. The DNA for the CDR3 is TGCGCCAGCAGCCACTCCAGGGGTAACACTGAAGCTTTCTTT.

The chain couples TRBV30 to TRBJ1-6; D gene ambiguous. CDR3 length equals 11 residues. V was cut by 2 bases and J by 8 bases, with 4 bases left in between. Germline CDR1 GTSNPN, CDR2 SVGIG (reference sequence). CDR3 nucleotides: TGTGCCTGGAGTCGGGATTCACCCCTCCACTTT. Translation: CAWSRDSPLHF.

The gene calls are TRBV6-6 and TRBJ2-1; 8 positions agree with TRBD2. Germline V gives CDR1 MNHNY, CDR2 SVGAGI (reference sequence). This CDR3 comprises 16 residues. V lost 5 bases, J lost 9 bases, and 15 bases stayed unmatched. CDR3 region: CASSPLGTRSRGEQFF. For the CDR3, the DNA is TGTGCCAGCAGTCCTCTGGGGACTAGAAGTAGGGGTGAGCAGTTCTTC.

The chain carries TRBV7-8 and TRBJ2-7; D remains ambiguous. Per the germline V gene, CDR1 is SGHVS and CDR2 is FQNEAQ. V lost 1 base, J lost 0 bases, and 13 bases lay in between. This CDR3 spans 16 amino acids. The CDR3 DNA follows: TGTGCCAGCAGCTTAGAGTATGGGCTTAGCTCCTACGAGCAGTACTTC. This sequence encodes CASSLEYGLSSYEQYF.

The chain couples TRBV3-1 (or the pseudogene TRBV3-2) to TRBJ2-7; tentatively, D is TRBD2 (6 bases). V was trimmed by 4 bases and J by 1 base, leaving 8 bases between them. In germline, CDR1 is LGHDT, CDR2 YNNKEL (reference sequence). This CDR3 has 13 residues. CDR3 sequence reads: CASSPGTSYEQYF. The CDR3 DNA is TGTGCCAGCAGCCCGGGGACTTCCTACGAGCAGTACTTC.

The rearrangement joins TRBV3-1 (or the pseudogene TRBV3-2) to TRBJ2-5; maybe TRBD2 (5 bases). CDR1 and CDR2 (germline): LGHDT, YNNKEL (reference sequence). V was trimmed by 7 bases and J by 1 base, leaving 10 bases between them. The CDR3 totals 13 residues. DNA of the CDR3: TGTGCCAGCACCTACGGGATCCAAGAGACCCAGTACTTC. Its translation is CASTYGIQETQYF.

The chain has TRBV7-6 and TRBJ2-7, with D unresolved. The germline CDR1 and CDR2 sequences are SGHVS and FNYEAQ. Trimming shortened V by 9 bases and J by 0 bases, and 9 bases separated the two germline ends. The CDR3 totals 12 residues. CDR3 DNA sequence: TGTGCCAGTGGCACTTCCTCCTACGAGCAGTACTTC. Its protein product is CASGTSSYEQYF.

The CDR3 sequence: CASSPAVNRARSGNTIYF. CDR3 in DNA: TGTGCCAGCAGCCCAGCGGTCAACAGGGCCCGCTCTGGAAACACCATATATTTT. The J gene is TRBJ1-3, the V gene TRBV11-2, with D perhaps TRBD1 (6 bases). The CDR3 runs 18 residues. Germline CDR1 is SGHAT and CDR2 is FQNNGV. The ends were cut back, 5 bases at V and 0 bases at J, with 20 bases in the middle. Full variable domain (rest looked up from reference TRBV11-2 and TRBJ1-3): EAGVAQSPRYKIIEKRQSVAFWCNPISGHATLYWYQQILGQGPKLLIQFQNNGVVDDSQLPKDRFSAERLKGVDSTLKIQPAKLEDSAVYLCASSPAVNRARSGNTIYFGEGSWLTVV.

The V call is TRBV7-8, the J call TRBJ1-1; D not resolved. The CDR3 sequence is 16 residues long. The germline CDR1 and CDR2 sequences are SGHVS and FQNEAQ. V lost 5 bases, J lost 4 bases, and 20 bases lay in between. The CDR3 nucleotides are TGTGCCAGCAGCGGCGTTCAAGGGCGGGCTGCCACTGAAGCTTTCTTT. It translates to CASSGVQGRAATEAFF.